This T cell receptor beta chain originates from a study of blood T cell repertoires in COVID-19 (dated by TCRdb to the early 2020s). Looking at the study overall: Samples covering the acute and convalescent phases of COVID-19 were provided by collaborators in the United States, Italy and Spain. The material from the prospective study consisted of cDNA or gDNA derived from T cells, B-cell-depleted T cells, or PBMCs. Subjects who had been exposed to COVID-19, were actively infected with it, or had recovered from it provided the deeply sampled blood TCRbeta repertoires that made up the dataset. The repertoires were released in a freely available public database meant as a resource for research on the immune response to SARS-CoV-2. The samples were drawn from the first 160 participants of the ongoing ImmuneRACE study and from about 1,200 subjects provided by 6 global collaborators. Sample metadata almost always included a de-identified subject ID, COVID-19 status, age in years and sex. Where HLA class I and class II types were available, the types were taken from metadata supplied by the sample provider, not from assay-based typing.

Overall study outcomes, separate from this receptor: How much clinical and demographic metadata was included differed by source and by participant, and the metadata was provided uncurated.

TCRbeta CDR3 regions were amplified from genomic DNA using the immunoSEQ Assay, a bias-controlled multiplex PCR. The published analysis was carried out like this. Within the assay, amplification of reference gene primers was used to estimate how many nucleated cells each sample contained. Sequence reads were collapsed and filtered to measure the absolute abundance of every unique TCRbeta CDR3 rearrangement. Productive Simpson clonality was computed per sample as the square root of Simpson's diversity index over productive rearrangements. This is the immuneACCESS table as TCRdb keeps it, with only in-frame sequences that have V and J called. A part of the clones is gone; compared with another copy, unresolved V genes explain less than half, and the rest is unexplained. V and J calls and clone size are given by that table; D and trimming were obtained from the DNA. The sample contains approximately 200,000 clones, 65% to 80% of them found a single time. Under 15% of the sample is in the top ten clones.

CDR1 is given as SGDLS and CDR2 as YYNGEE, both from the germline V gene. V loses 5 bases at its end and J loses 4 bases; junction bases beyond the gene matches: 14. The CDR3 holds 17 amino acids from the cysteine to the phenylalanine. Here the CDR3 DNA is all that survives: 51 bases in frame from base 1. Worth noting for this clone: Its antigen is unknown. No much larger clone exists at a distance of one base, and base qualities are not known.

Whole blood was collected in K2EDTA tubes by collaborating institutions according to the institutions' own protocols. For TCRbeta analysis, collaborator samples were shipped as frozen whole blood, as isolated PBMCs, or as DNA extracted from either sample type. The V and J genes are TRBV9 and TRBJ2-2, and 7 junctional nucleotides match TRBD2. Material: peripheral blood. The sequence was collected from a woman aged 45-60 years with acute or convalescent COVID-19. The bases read TGTGCCAGCAGTGAGTCAGGGACTAACTCCCTCACCGGGGAGCTGTTTTTT. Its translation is CASSESGTNSLTGELFF.